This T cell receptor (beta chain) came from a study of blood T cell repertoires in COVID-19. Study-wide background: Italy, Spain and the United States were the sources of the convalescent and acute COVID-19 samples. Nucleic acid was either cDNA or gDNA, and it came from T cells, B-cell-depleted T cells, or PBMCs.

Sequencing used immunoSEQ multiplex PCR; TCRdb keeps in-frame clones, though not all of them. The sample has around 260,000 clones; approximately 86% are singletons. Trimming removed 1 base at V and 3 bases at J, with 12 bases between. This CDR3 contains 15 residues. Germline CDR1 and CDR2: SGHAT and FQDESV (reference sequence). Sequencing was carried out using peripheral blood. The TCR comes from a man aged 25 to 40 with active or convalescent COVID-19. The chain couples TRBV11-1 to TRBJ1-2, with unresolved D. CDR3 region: CASSLDGRSDYGYTF. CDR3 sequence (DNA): TGTGCCAGCAGCTTAGACGGGAGGAGCGACTATGGCTACACCTTC. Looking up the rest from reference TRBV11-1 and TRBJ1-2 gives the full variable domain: EAEVAQSPRYKITEKSQAVAFWCDPISGHATLYWYRQILGQGPELLVQFQDESVVDDSQLPKDRFSAERLKGVDSTLKIQPAELGDSAMYLCASSLDGRSDYGYTFGSGTRLTVV.